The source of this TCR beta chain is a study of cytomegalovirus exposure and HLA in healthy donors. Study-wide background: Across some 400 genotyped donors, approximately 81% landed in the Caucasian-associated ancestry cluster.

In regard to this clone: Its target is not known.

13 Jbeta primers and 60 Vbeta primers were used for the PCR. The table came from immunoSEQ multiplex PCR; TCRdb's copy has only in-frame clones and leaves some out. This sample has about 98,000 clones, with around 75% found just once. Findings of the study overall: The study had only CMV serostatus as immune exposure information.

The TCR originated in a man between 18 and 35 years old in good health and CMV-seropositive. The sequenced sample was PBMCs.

CDR3 nucleotides: TGTGCCAGCAGCTCTAACAGGGGGTGGTACACCATATATTTT. Protein: CASSSNRGWYTIYF. The chain joins TRBV11-2 to TRBJ1-3; 8 bases align to TRBD1. V lost 4 bases, J lost 8 bases, and 7 bases stayed unmatched. In germline, CDR1 is SGHAT, CDR2 FQNNGV. This CDR3 comprises 14 residues. Using reference TRBV11-2 and TRBJ1-3 for the parts outside the CDR3, the full variable domain is EAGVAQSPRYKIIEKRQSVAFWCNPISGHATLYWYQQILGQGPKLLIQFQNNGVVDDSQLPKDRFSAERLKGVDSTLKIQPAKLEDSAVYLCASSSNRGWYTIYFGEGSWLTVV.